This passage covers 24 T cell receptor beta chains from one sample sequenced in a study of shared clonotypes between healthy human individuals (TCRdb year 2020). The library was produced with the immunoSEQ multiplex PCR assay. TCRdb retrieved this table from immuneACCESS and kept in-frame rearrangements only. Not all clones are present; in checked studies, unresolved V genes account for under half, and no reason is known for the remainder. The sample has 1,500,000 or so clones on record, 98% of them singletons. In total, the top ten clones hold about 0.34% of the sample. The sample taken for sequencing was naive CD4+ T cells sorted from blood. The cell subset or site label on this specimen signifies: CD45RA+ positively selected. Receptor source: a young man in good health.

V and J are TRBV15 and TRBJ1-3; TRBD1 is a possible D gene (6 bases). The CDR3 totals 17 residues. Germline CDR1 LNHNV, CDR2 YYDKDF (reference sequence). The germline V and J ends were trimmed by 0 bases and 1 base, with 13 bases remaining between them. The CDR3 region has the DNA TGTGCCACCAGCAGAGAGCGCCTAACAGGGTCTGGAAACACCATATATTTT. Translation: CATSRERLTGSGNTIYF.

The chain combines TRBV10-1 with TRBJ1-5; 9 bases are a match to TRBD1. CDR1 and CDR2 (germline): WNHNN, SYGVQD (reference sequence). The CDR3 has 18 residues. Losses at the gene ends were 2 bases for V and 3 bases for J; bases not matched to a gene: 11. The CDR3: CASSEKWDRDEPNQPQHF. For the CDR3, the DNA is TGCGCCAGCAGTGAGAAATGGGACAGGGATGAACCCAATCAGCCCCAGCATTTT.

V gene TRBV7-2 combines with J gene TRBJ2-1; 13 nucleotides agree with TRBD2. This CDR3 region has 16 residues. Germline V lookup: CDR1 SGHTA, CDR2 FQGNSA. J lost 9 bases, V lost 1 base, and 6 bases had no gene match. As DNA, the CDR3 is TGTGCCAGCAGCTTAGGAGGACTAGCGGGAGTTCTTGAGCAGTTCTTC. Protein product: CASSLGGLAGVLEQFF.

The chain links TRBV21-1 to TRBJ2-7; whether TRBD1, the table's D call, matches the DNA was not checked. TRBV21-1 is classified as a pseudogene. The CDR3 has 15 residues. The CDR3 loop is CASTPGQPYSYEQYF. The CDR3 nucleotides read TGTGCCAGCACCCCGGGACAACCGTACTCTTACGAGCAGTACTTC.

The chain links TRBV7-9 to TRBJ2-7, with 7 bases matching TRBD1. This CDR3 region has 14 residues. Germline V CDR1 and CDR2: SEHNR, FQNEAQ (reference sequence). The ends lost 2 bases at V and 5 bases at J; junction bases unmatched: 6. The CDR3 reads CASSLSGGQHEQYF. The CDR3 nucleotides read TGTGCCAGCAGCTTATCAGGGGGACAGCACGAGCAGTACTTC.

V is TRBV11-2 and J is TRBJ2-1; possible D gene TRBD2, 7 bases. V was cut by 5 bases and J by 7 bases, with 18 bases left in between. Germline CDR1 SGHAT, CDR2 FQNNGV. The CDR3 spans 15 residues. CDR3 residues: CASSPSGRGGNEQFF. In DNA, the CDR3 is TGTGCCAGCAGCCCCAGTGGGAGGGGGGGAAATGAGCAGTTCTTC.

In its sample, this clone was seen once. Different DNA sequences within this sample yield the same CDR3. J is TRBJ2-1 and V is TRBV14; 9 bases align to TRBD2. Germline CDR1 reads SGHDN; CDR2 reads FVKESK. This CDR3 is built from 15 residues. V lost 4 bases, J lost 4 bases, and 5 bases stayed unmatched. Here the CDR3 DNA reads TGTGCCAGCAGCCTGGCGGGAGGGCCGTACAATGAGCAGTTCTTC. Translated, it gives CASSLAGGPYNEQFF.

This chain joins TRBV7-2 and TRBJ2-7; 10 bases fit TRBD1. Germline values: CDR1 SGHTA, CDR2 FQGNSA. Germline trimming cut 0 bases from V and 6 bases from J; bases unmatched to any gene: 5. The CDR3 covers 15 residues. CDR3 bases: TGTGCCAGCAGCTTAGCGACAGGGGGCTCATTCGAGCAGTACTTC. It translates to CASSLATGGSFEQYF.

The genes are TRBV6-4 and TRBJ2-2, with TRBD1 identical over 7 bases. The junction had 4 bases not matched to a gene; V was cut back by 4 bases and J by 5 bases. The V gene's germline CDR1 is MRHNA and CDR2 SNTAGT. The CDR3 totals 14 residues. The CDR3 is CASSVKQGTGELFF. CDR3 sequence (DNA): TGTGCCAGCAGTGTCAAACAGGGGACCGGGGAGCTGTTTTTT.

CDR3 amino acids: CASRFSGVGSYEQYF. In nucleotides, the CDR3 is TGTGCCAGCAGGTTTAGCGGAGTCGGCTCCTACGAGCAGTACTTC. The gene calls are TRBV11-2 and TRBJ2-7, with a weak D call TRBD2 (6 bases). The V end lost 6 bases, the J end lost 0 bases, and 15 bases lay between the germline ends. Germline V gene data show CDR1 as SGHAT and CDR2 as FQNNGV. The length of the CDR3 is 15 residues.

The chain combines TRBV6-5 with TRBJ2-3, with 10 nucleotides matching TRBD2. The ends lost 5 bases at V and 6 bases at J; junction bases unmatched: 8. The CDR3 loop spans 15 amino acids. Germline loops: CDR1 MNHEY, CDR2 SVGAGI. The CDR3 here is CASSAPSGRSDTQYF. The CDR3 coding sequence is TGTGCCAGCAGTGCCCCTAGCGGGAGAAGTGATACGCAGTATTTT.

The chain combines TRBV28 with TRBJ2-1; D possibly corresponds to TRBD2 (5 bases). CDR1 is MDHEN, CDR2 SYDVKM, per germline. The CDR3 consists of 16 residues. Trimming cost V 4 bases and J 6 bases, with 19 bases left between them. The CDR3 DNA follows: TGTGCCAGCAGTTCCCAAGAAGTGAGGGCCGTCAATGAGCAGTTCTTC. It encodes CASSSQEVRAVNEQFF.

The V and J genes are TRBV28 and TRBJ1-2; 7 nucleotides line up with TRBD1. The V and J ends lost 5 bases and 8 bases, in that order; junction bases with no gene match: 8. This CDR3 has 13 residues. In germline, CDR1 is MDHEN, CDR2 SYDVKM. CDR3 DNA sequence: TGTGCCAGCAGTCCGGTGACAGGGAGCGGCTACACCTTC. Its translation: CASSPVTGSGYTF.

This chain joins TRBV6-1 and TRBJ2-3; D is tentatively TRBD1 or TRBD2 (5 bases each). Per the germline V gene, CDR1 is MNHNS and CDR2 is SASEGT. Trimming pared 1 base from V and 4 bases from J, leaving 9 bases between. The CDR3 runs 14 residues. DNA of the CDR3: TGTGCCAGCAGTGAAGGGGGGTCGGCAGATACGCAGTATTTT. Translation: CASSEGGSADTQYF.

The genes are TRBV2 and TRBJ2-2; a weak D match, TRBD2 (6 bases). The CDR3 covers 16 residues. V was cut by 4 bases and J by 2 bases, with 14 bases left in between. Germline lookup yields CDR1 SNHLY and CDR2 FYNNEI. The DNA for the CDR3 is TGTGCCAGCAGTGTCATGGGCGGGACTAACACCGGGGAGCTGTTTTTT. This encodes CASSVMGGTNTGELFF.

The chain has TRBV7-6 and TRBJ2-1; no clear D. Germline V gene data show CDR1 as SGHVS and CDR2 as FNYEAQ. Trimming took off 5 bases at V and 0 bases at J, with 8 bases between the two ends. The CDR3 is 14 amino acids. For the CDR3, the DNA is TGTGCCAGCAGCGTAAGAAGCTCCTACAATGAGCAGTTCTTC. It translates to CASSVRSSYNEQFF.

The chain links TRBV29-1 to TRBJ1-2; 7 nucleotides agree with TRBD1. The CDR3 is 13 amino acids. The germline V gene has CDR1 SQVTM and CDR2 ANQGSEA. The junction had 11 bases not matched to a gene; V was cut back by 5 bases and J by 8 bases. The CDR3 DNA is TGCAGCGTTTCAGGGGGTAGGAAGTCCGGCTACACCTTC. Its translation: CSVSGGRKSGYTF.

The CDR3: CASLQGDLFDEQFF. Written as DNA, the CDR3 is TGTGCCAGTTTACAGGGGGATCTTTTTGATGAGCAGTTCTTC. V gene TRBV18 combines with J gene TRBJ2-1, with 8 positions matching TRBD1. The CDR3 consists of 14 residues. The germline CDR1 and CDR2 sequences are KGHSH and LQKENI. V trimming: 9 bases; J trimming: 8 bases; junction bases outside the gene matches: 12.

The V call is TRBV2, the J call TRBJ1-5; the D gene is possibly TRBD1 (5 bases). The V and J ends lost 7 bases and 2 bases respectively, with 18 bases between them. CDR1 and CDR2 from the germline V gene are SNHLY and FYNNEI. The CDR3 contains 16 residues. CDR3 loop: CASIGGRGAGNQPQHF. In DNA, the CDR3 is TGTGCCAGCATTGGAGGAAGGGGAGCTGGCAATCAGCCCCAGCATTTT.

The DNA of the CDR3 is TGTGCCAGCACCGAGCCGGGACTAGTAAGGAACGAGCAGTACTTC. Its translation is CASTEPGLVRNEQYF. The V gene is TRBV27, the J gene TRBJ2-7, with TRBD2 matching 8 bases. From germline, CDR1 is MNHEY and CDR2 SMNVEV (reference sequence). The ends lost 7 bases at V and 5 bases at J; junction bases unmatched: 13. This CDR3 has 15 residues.

The genes are TRBV6-5 and TRBJ2-5; D remains unclear. Between the trimmed V and J ends, which lost 6 bases and 2 bases, there was a span of 13 bases. CDR1 is MNHEY, CDR2 SVGAGI, per germline. The CDR3 is 14 residues long. In DNA form, the CDR3 reads TGTGCCAGCAGGCATCGGACGGTACAAGAGACCCAGTACTTC. Its protein product is CASRHRTVQETQYF.

This clone appeared a single time. V is TRBV27 and J is TRBJ2-7, with 12 bases lining up with TRBD2. The CDR3 has 19 amino acids. Trimming cost V 6 bases and J 3 bases; bases outside gene matches: 18. Germline lookup yields CDR1 MNHEY and CDR2 SMNVEV (reference sequence). The CDR3 bases are TGTGCCAGCAGGGCTACGGGGCTAGCGGGAGGGCCACTTTACTACGAGCAGTACTTC. Its protein is CASRATGLAGGPLYYEQYF.

V is TRBV2 and J is TRBJ2-5, with a weak D call TRBD2 (5 bases). Between the trimmed V and J ends, which lost 6 bases and 3 bases, there was a span of 20 bases. Germline CDR1 is SNHLY and CDR2 is FYNNEI. The CDR3 loop spans 16 amino acids. The CDR3 is CASSREVQARKETQYF. The CDR3, as DNA: TGTGCCAGCAGCCGGGAAGTCCAAGCCCGGAAAGAGACCCAGTACTTC.

Comments on this clone: At one end, the junction sequence differs from germline, possibly due to a read error. The chain joins TRBV29-1 to TRBJ2-2, with D perhaps being TRBD1 or TRBD2 (6 bases each). This CDR3 is 12 amino acids long. Germline V gene lookup returns CDR1 SQVTM and CDR2 ANQGSEA. CDR3 nucleotide sequence: TGCAGCGTGGGACATGTGGACGGGGGGCTGTTTTTT. Translation: CSVGHVDGGLFF.